The 9 T cell receptor beta chains below all came from one sample that was sequenced in a study of T cell responses to AZD1222 COVID-19 vaccine (dated by TCRdb to about 2021). The library relied on the immunoSEQ multiplex PCR assay. Held by TCRdb, this immuneACCESS table contains in-frame sequences only and omits some clones. Under half of the omission traces to an unresolved V gene where checked; the cause of the rest is unknown. The sample table contains some 140,000 clones; only one count was recorded for roughly 90% of them. The ten largest clones take up about 6% of the sample. The time point label, as the study defines it: baseline before first vaccination. The sample was peripheral blood, taken on day 0 of AZD1222 vaccination. Source of these receptors: an adult in good health.

This chain joins TRBV10-1 and TRBJ2-7, with 12 positions matching TRBD2. The length of the CDR3 is 16 residues. Trimming cost V 3 bases and J 3 bases; bases outside gene matches: 6. Germline CDR1 WNHNN, CDR2 SYGVQD (reference sequence). CDR3 bases: TGCGCCAGCAGTGATTCAGGGACTAGCGGGTACTACGAGCAGTACTTC. Its translation is CASSDSGTSGYYEQYF.

This rearrangement joins TRBV11-2 to TRBJ2-7; 8 bases map to TRBD1. There are 12 residues in the CDR3. The V gene end was trimmed by 1 base and the J gene end by 11 bases; junction bases not matched to a gene: 4. Germline-derived CDR1 and CDR2 are SGHAT and FQNNGV. The CDR3 DNA sequence: TGTGCCAGCAGCTTAGGGACAGGGATAAAGTACTTC. It codes for CASSLGTGIKYF.

The gene calls are TRBV6-2 or TRBV6-3 and TRBJ1-5, with a possible D match to TRBD1 (6 bases). Trimming left V 1 base short and J 10 bases short, with 20 bases between. This CDR3 is 16 amino acids long. Germline lookup yields CDR1 MNHEY and CDR2 SVGEGT. The CDR3 is CASSYLDPGVVIPQHF. The CDR3 coding sequence is TGTGCCAGCAGTTACTTGGACCCAGGGGTAGTCATACCCCAGCATTTT.

The chain uses TRBV18 and TRBJ2-5; 12 nucleotides line up with TRBD2. Trimming removed 4 bases from V and 5 bases from J; junction bases left unmatched: 5. Germline CDR1 and CDR2: KGHSH and LQKENI. The CDR3 is 15 residues long. The CDR3 sequence is CASSQLAGGGETQYF. CDR3 sequence (DNA): TGTGCCAGCTCACAACTAGCGGGAGGCGGGGAGACCCAGTACTTC. Together with reference TRBV18 and TRBJ2-5, the CDR3 gives the full variable domain: NAGVMQNPRHLVRRRGQEARLRCSPMKGHSHVYWYRQLPEEGLKFMVYLQKENIIDESGMPKERFSAEFPKEGPSILRIQQVVRGDSAAYFCASSQLAGGGETQYFGPGTRLLVL.

Only one count was recorded for this clone. The chain carries TRBV19 and TRBJ1-2; 9 bases fit TRBD1. The CDR3 contains 12 residues. CDR1 and CDR2 from the germline V gene are LNHDA and SQIVND (reference sequence). V was clipped by 11 bases and J by 7 bases; unmatched bases: 8. For the CDR3, the DNA is TGTGCCTCGACCCGGGACAGGGTTGGCTACACCTTC. Its protein product is CASTRDRVGYTF.

By share of the sample, this clone is medium-sized (0.01 to 0.1%). This chain connects TRBV4-2 to TRBJ1-5; no clear D gene. This CDR3 contains 16 residues. Trimming removed 0 bases from V and 4 bases from J, with 13 bases in between. Germline values: CDR1 LGHNA, CDR2 YNFKEQ. Written as DNA, the CDR3 is TGTGCCAGCAGCCAAGAGGTCGGTGGAGAAAATCAGCCCCAGCATTTT. Its protein is CASSQEVGGENQPQHF.

The count of this clone is one. CDR3 DNA sequence: TGTGCCAGCAGTCCGACAGGTAGCACAGATACGCAGTATTTT. Translated: CASSPTGSTDTQYF. The chain uses TRBV6-2 or TRBV6-3 and TRBJ2-3, with D perhaps matching TRBD1 (6 bases). V lost 5 bases to trimming and J lost 0 bases, with 9 bases between them. The CDR3 consists of 14 residues. The V gene's germline CDR1 is MNHEY and CDR2 SVGEGT.

The rearrangement joins TRBV7-8 to TRBJ1-1, with D uncertain. In germline, CDR1 is SGHVS, CDR2 FQNEAQ. Trimming stripped 1 base from V and 10 bases from J, with 13 bases between. The CDR3 is 13 amino acids. The CDR3: CASSLVSAAVAFF. CDR3 coding DNA: TGTGCCAGCAGCTTAGTCTCAGCGGCCGTAGCTTTCTTT.

This chain connects TRBV29-1 to TRBJ2-1; tentatively, D is TRBD2 (5 bases). This CDR3 region has 13 residues. V was pared by 8 bases and J by 1 base, with 12 bases between. The germline gives CDR1 SQVTM, CDR2 ANQGSEA. The CDR3 protein is CSLKEGSYNEQFF. The DNA of the CDR3 is TGCAGCCTAAAAGAGGGTTCCTACAATGAGCAGTTCTTC.